Given below is one T cell receptor beta chain in context. The authors prepared the TCRbeta library with unique molecular identifiers. One entry per CDR3 protein results from TCRdb running MiXCR on the PCR reads. The sample has about 600,000 distinct CDR3 sequences; roughly 23% are singletons. The record originates from a study of T-cell reconstitution after alpha-beta-depleted transplantation in children. This CDR3 comprises 15 residues. Germline CDR1 and CDR2: SGHRS and YFSETQ. Trimming stripped 3 bases from V and 0 bases from J, with 10 bases between. The receptor was derived from a boy younger than two who had a stem cell transplant for acute myeloid leukemia, so the T cells may come from the graft donor. J is TRBJ1-3 and V is TRBV5-1; no clear D gene. Sequences were derived from PBMCs, mostly from graft donor cells, sampled 360 days after TCRalphabeta/CD19-depleted stem cell transplant. CDR3 sequence: CASSYDPSSGNTIYF. Here the CDR3 DNA reads TGCGCCAGCAGCTACGACCCGAGCTCTGGAAACACCATATATTTT.